Below, 17 T cell receptor beta chains from the same sample are listed, as sequenced in a study of blood T cell repertoires in COVID-19 (dated by TCRdb to 2018 to 2021). Receptors were amplified or captured by the immunoSEQ multiplex PCR assay. TCRdb obtained this table from immuneACCESS and retained in-frame rearrangements with V and J assigned. These tables miss some clones; where compared with another copy, unresolved V genes account for less than half of the shortfall, and the remainder is unexplained. This sample holds about 110,000 clones; approximately 80% were observed only once. 5% to 7.5% of the sample comes from the top ten. Sequencing input: peripheral blood. All receptors derive from an elderly man with COVID-19, enrolled during active disease.

The chain combines TRBV3-1 (or the pseudogene TRBV3-2) with TRBJ1-2, with D perhaps matching TRBD1 (5 bases). V was pared by 0 bases and J by 4 bases, with 12 bases between. This CDR3 is built from 15 residues. Germline CDR1 is LGHDT and CDR2 is YNNKEL (reference sequence). CDR3 sequence reads: CASSQDRDRIYGYTF. CDR3 bases: TGTGCCAGCAGCCAAGATCGTGACAGAATCTATGGCTACACCTTC.

The chain combines TRBV7-2 with TRBJ2-1; 11 bases are a match to TRBD1. Per germline, CDR1 SGHTA and CDR2 FQGNSA. V was clipped by 5 bases and J by 6 bases; unmatched bases: 15. The CDR3 is made up of 18 amino acids. The CDR3 region has the DNA TGTGCCAGCAGCCTACACCCCCCCGCCGGGACAGGGGGCAATGAGCAGTTCTTC. Translated, it gives CASSLHPPAGTGGNEQFF. Looking up the rest from reference TRBV7-2 and TRBJ2-1 gives the full variable domain: GAGVSQSPSNKVTEKGKDVELRCDPISGHTALYWYRQSLGQGLEFLIYFQGNSAPDKSGLPSDRFSAERTGGSVSTLTIQRTQQEDSAVYLCASSLHPPAGTGGNEQFFGPGTRLTVL.

The V and J genes are TRBV11-2 and TRBJ2-1, with D possibly matching TRBD2 (6 bases). The CDR3 contains 15 residues. Trimming pared 1 base from V and 1 base from J, leaving 8 bases between. Germline assignment: CDR1 SGHAT and CDR2 FQNNGV. The CDR3 DNA is TGTGCCAGCAGCTTAGCGGGAGTATCCTACAATGAGCAGTTCTTC. This translates into CASSLAGVSYNEQFF.

The rearrangement uses TRBV7-2 and TRBJ2-5; TRBD1 might be the D (5 bases). From germline, CDR1 is SGHTA and CDR2 FQGNSA. V was clipped by 5 bases and J by 4 bases, with 14 bases between them. CDR3 length: 14 residues. The CDR3 region has the DNA TGTGCCAGCAGCCCCAGACCCCAGGGAGAGACCCAGTACTTC. Its translation: CASSPRPQGETQYF.

The genes are TRBV6-5 and TRBJ2-5; TRBD1 agrees at 7 bases. This CDR3 is built from 15 residues. Germline V gene sequence: CDR1 MNHEY, CDR2 SVGAGI. V lost 4 bases to trimming and J lost 2 bases; unmatched junction nucleotides: 7. CDR3 DNA: TGTGCCAGCAGTTCTCAACCACAGGGGCAAGAGACCCAGTACTTC. It is translated as CASSSQPQGQETQYF.

V usage is TRBV27 and J usage is TRBJ1-2; D uncertain. The ends were cut back, 3 bases at V and 0 bases at J, with 8 bases in the middle. Germline-derived CDR1 and CDR2 are MNHEY and SMNVEV (reference sequence). This CDR3 has 14 residues. This CDR3 is CASSFLGTNYGYTF. The CDR3 DNA sequence: TGTGCCAGCAGTTTTCTAGGAACTAACTATGGCTACACCTTC.

The chain is built from TRBV19 and TRBJ1-1, with 7 nucleotides matching TRBD1. CDR3 size: 13 residues. Germline assignment: CDR1 LNHDA and CDR2 SQIVND (reference sequence). The V and J ends lost 11 bases and 0 bases, in that order; junction bases with no gene match: 6. The CDR3 loop reads CASSGTVNTEAFF. CDR3 nucleotide sequence: TGTGCCTCTAGTGGGACAGTGAACACTGAAGCTTTCTTT.

The chain uses TRBV6-5 and TRBJ1-2; the match to TRBD1 covers 10 bases. V lost 5 bases, J lost 3 bases, and 3 bases stayed unmatched. CDR3 size: 14 residues. Looked up from germline, CDR1 is MNHEY and CDR2 is SVGAGI. In DNA form, the CDR3 reads TGTGCCAGCAGTATGACAGGGGGCGACTATGGCTACACCTTC. Its translation is CASSMTGGDYGYTF.

The chain combines TRBV20-1 with TRBJ1-2, with D tentatively TRBD1 (6 bases). The CDR3 has 11 residues. V shed 5 bases and J shed 8 bases, with 12 bases lying between them. CDR1 DFQATT and CDR2 SNEGSKA come from the germline V gene (reference sequence). CDR3 bases: TGCAGTGCTTCAGGGGTCCAGGGCTACACCTTC. Translated, it gives CSASGVQGYTF.

The V gene is TRBV30, the J gene TRBJ1-1; 12 bases are a match to TRBD1. The V gene's germline CDR1 is GTSNPN and CDR2 SVGIG (reference sequence). V shed 2 bases, J shed 5 bases, and the junction held 6 bases outside the gene matches. The CDR3 is made up of 15 amino acids. The DNA for the CDR3 is TGTGCCTGGAGTAGGGGACAGGGGGCATTGACTGAAGCTTTCTTT. Protein: CAWSRGQGALTEAFF.

The chain joins TRBV4-3 to TRBJ2-2, with 13 positions matching TRBD2. Unmatched junction bases numbered 3, after V lost 3 bases and J lost 5 bases. The CDR3 has 16 amino acids. Germline CDR1 is LGHNA and CDR2 is YSLEER. CDR3 region: CASSQRTSGSTGELFF. As DNA, the CDR3 is TGCGCCAGCAGCCAGAGGACTAGCGGGAGTACCGGGGAGCTGTTTTTT.

The gene calls are TRBV7-3 and TRBJ2-3; weak D call: TRBD2 (5 bases). V was cut by 3 bases and J by 2 bases, with 9 bases left in between. The CDR3 totals 14 residues. Germline V gene sequence: CDR1 SGHTA, CDR2 FQGTGA. CDR3 nucleotide sequence: TGTGCCAGCAGCTTCGGACTCATCACAGATACGCAGTATTTT. Protein sequence: CASSFGLITDTQYF.

The rearrangement uses TRBV2 and TRBJ2-7; 10 bases align to TRBD2. This CDR3 region has 14 residues. Germline V CDR1 and CDR2: SNHLY, FYNNEI. Unmatched junction bases numbered 6, after V lost 4 bases and J lost 6 bases. The CDR3 region has the DNA TGTGCCAGCAGTGGGACTAGCGGTGCTAGCGAGCAGTACTTC. This gives the protein CASSGTSGASEQYF.

The chain has TRBV19 and TRBJ1-3; a weak D match, TRBD1 (6 bases). The germline CDR1 and CDR2 sequences are LNHDA and SQIVND (reference sequence). Deletions cut 3 bases from V and 2 bases from J, with 11 bases between. This CDR3 has 15 residues. CDR3 bases: TGTGCCAGTAGTATCTTGGGGACACCTGGAAACACCATATATTTT. Its protein product is CASSILGTPGNTIYF.

V is TRBV27 and J is TRBJ2-2; D may be TRBD2 (6 bases). The V and J ends lost 7 bases and 3 bases respectively, with 15 bases between them. Per germline, CDR1 MNHEY and CDR2 SMNVEV (reference sequence). The CDR3 is 15 amino acids. The CDR3 nucleotides read TGTGCCAGCACCATGCGGGGACCCTACACCGGGGAGCTGTTTTTT. Translated, it gives CASTMRGPYTGELFF.

V is TRBV5-1 and J is TRBJ2-7, with a possible D match to TRBD1 (5 bases). The CDR3 runs 14 residues. Germline CDR1 is SGHRS and CDR2 is YFSETQ. Trimming left V 4 bases short and J 2 bases short, with 13 bases between. The CDR3 sequence: CASSAGSPPYEQYF. The CDR3 DNA follows: TGCGCCAGCAGCGCAGGGTCTCCTCCCTACGAGCAGTACTTC.

CDR3 residues: CASSEAPFVERSYGYTF. The CDR3 coding sequence is TGTGCCAGCAGTGAAGCTCCCTTTGTGGAGCGTAGCTATGGCTACACCTTC. The chain has TRBV6-1 and TRBJ1-2; D unclear. Germline CDR1 and CDR2: MNHNS and SASEGT. The CDR3 spans 17 residues. Trimming took off 0 bases at V and 4 bases at J, with 18 bases between the two ends.